Here is one TCR beta chain with its context. This sample stems from a study of shared clonotypes between healthy human individuals. CD45RO-negative cells were positively selected for CCR7, leaving out terminally differentiated effector memory CD45RA+ cells. The method was immunoSEQ multiplex PCR; TCRdb's version includes in-frame clones alone and lacks a portion of them. This table has around 1.9 million clones, about 92% appearing once. The ends were cut back, 0 bases at V and 0 bases at J, with 5 bases in the middle. This CDR3 is built from 14 residues. CDR1 and CDR2 (germline): SEHNR, FQNEAQ (reference sequence).

Sequencing was carried out using naive CD8+ T cells from PBMCs. The genes are TRBV7-9 and TRBJ1-1; the D is unclear. This TCR was recovered from a man aged 18 to 30 in good health. Some clones in this sample may be carry-over from other donors' samples. CDR3 residues: CASSLAAMNTEAFF. The CDR3 bases are TGTGCCAGCAGCTTAGCGGCCATGAACACTGAAGCTTTCTTT.